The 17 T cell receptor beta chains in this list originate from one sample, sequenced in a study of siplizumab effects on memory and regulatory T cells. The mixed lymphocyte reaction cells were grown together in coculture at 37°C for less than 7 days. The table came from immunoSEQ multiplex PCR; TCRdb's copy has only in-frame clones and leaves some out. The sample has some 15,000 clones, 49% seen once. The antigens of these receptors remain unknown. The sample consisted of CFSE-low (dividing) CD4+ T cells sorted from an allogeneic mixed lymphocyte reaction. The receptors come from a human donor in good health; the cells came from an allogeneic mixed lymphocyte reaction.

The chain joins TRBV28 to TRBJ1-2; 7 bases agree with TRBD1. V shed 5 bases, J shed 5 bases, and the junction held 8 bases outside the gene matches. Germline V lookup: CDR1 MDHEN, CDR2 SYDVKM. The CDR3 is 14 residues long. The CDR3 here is CASSPTRTGYGYTF. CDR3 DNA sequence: TGTGCCAGCAGTCCAACCCGGACAGGATATGGCTACACCTTC.

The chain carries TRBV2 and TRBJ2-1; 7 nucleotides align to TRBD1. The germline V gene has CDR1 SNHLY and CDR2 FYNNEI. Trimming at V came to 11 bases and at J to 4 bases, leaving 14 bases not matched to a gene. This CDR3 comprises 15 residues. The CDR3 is CAHVAGGSVYNEQFF. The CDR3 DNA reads TGTGCCCACGTGGCAGGGGGTTCGGTATACAATGAGCAGTTCTTC. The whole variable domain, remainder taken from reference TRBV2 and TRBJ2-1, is EPEVTQTPSHQVTQMGQEVILRCVPISNHLYFYWYRQILGQKVEFLVSFYNNEISEKSEIFDDQFSVERPDGSNFTLKIRSTKLEDSAMYFCAHVAGGSVYNEQFFGPGTRLTVL.

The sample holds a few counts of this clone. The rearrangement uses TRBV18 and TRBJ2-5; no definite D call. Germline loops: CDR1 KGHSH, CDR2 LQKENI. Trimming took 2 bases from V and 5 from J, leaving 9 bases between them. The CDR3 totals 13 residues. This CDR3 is CASSPISRETQYF. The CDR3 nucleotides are TGTGCCAGCTCACCAATCTCGCGTGAGACCCAGTACTTC.

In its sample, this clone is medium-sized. In nucleotides, the CDR3 is TGTGCCAGCAGGTACGACGGAACTACTGAAGCTTTCTTT. Its translation: CASRYDGTTEAFF. This chain uses TRBV6-5 with TRBJ1-1; D not resolved. The CDR3 runs 13 residues. Trimming left V 6 bases short and J 5 bases short, with 13 bases between. Per germline, CDR1 MNHEY and CDR2 SVGAGI.

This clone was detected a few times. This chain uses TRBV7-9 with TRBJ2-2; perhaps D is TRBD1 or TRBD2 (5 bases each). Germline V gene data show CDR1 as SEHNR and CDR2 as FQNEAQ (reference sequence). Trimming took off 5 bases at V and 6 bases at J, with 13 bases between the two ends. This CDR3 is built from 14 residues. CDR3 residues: CASSAGEGSGELFF. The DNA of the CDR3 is TGTGCCAGCAGCGCCGGAGAGGGGTCCGGGGAGCTGTTTTTT.

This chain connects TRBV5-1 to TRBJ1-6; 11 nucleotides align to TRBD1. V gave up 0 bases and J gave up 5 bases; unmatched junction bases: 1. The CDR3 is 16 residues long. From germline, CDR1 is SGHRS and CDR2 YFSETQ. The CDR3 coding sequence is TGCGCCAGCAGCTTGGGGACAGGGGGCAATAATTCACCCCTCCACTTT. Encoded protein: CASSLGTGGNNSPLHF.

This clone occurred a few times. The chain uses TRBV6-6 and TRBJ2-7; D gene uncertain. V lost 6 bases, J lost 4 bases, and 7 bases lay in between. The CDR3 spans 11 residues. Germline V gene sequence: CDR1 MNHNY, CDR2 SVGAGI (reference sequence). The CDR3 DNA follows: TGTGCCAGCAGCCCTAGATACGAGCAGTACTTC. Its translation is CASSPRYEQYF.

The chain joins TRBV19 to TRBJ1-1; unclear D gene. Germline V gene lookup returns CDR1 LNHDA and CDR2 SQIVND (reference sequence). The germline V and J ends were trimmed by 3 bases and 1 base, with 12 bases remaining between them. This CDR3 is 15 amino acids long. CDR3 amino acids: CASSIGRDGNTEAFF. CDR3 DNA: TGTGCCAGTAGTATTGGTAGGGATGGGAACACTGAAGCTTTCTTT.

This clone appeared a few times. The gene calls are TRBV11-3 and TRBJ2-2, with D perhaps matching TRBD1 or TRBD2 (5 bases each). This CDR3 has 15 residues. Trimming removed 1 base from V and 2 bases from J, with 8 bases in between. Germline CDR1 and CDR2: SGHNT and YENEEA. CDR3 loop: CASSLVGANTGELFF. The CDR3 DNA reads TGTGCCAGCAGCTTAGTCGGGGCCAACACCGGGGAGCTGTTTTTT.

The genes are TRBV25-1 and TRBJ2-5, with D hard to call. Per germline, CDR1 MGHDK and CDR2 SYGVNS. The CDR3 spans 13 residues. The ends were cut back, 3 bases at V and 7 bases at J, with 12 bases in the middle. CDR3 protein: CASSDPNGSTQYF. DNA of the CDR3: TGTGCCAGCAGTGACCCCAACGGGTCGACCCAGTACTTC.

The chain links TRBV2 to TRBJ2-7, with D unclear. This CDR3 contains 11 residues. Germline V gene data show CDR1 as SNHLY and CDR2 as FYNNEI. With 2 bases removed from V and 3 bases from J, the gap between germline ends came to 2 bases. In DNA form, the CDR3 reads TGTGCCAGCAGTGAAAACTACGAGCAGTACTTC. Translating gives CASSENYEQYF. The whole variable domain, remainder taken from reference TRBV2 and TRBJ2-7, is EPEVTQTPSHQVTQMGQEVILRCVPISNHLYFYWYRQILGQKVEFLVSFYNNEISEKSEIFDDQFSVERPDGSNFTLKIRSTKLEDSAMYFCASSENYEQYFGPGTRLTVT.

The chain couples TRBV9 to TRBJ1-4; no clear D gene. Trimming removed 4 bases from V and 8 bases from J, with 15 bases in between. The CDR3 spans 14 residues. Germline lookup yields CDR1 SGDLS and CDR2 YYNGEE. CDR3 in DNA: TGTGCCAGCAGCCCTCACACAGCGGGGGAAAAACTGTTTTTT. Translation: CASSPHTAGEKLFF.

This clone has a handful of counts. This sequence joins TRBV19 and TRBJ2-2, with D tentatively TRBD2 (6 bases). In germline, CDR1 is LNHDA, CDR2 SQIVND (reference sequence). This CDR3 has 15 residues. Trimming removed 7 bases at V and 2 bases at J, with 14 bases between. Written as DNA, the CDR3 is TGTGCCAGTAAGAGCGGGCTAGGTAACACCGGGGAGCTGTTTTTT. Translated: CASKSGLGNTGELFF.

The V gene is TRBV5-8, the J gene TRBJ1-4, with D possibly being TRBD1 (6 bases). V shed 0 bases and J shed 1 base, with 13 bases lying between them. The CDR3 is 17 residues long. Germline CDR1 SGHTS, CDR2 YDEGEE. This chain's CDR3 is CASSLGSGTLTNEKLFF. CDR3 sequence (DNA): TGTGCCAGCAGCTTGGGGTCCGGGACACTAACTAATGAAAAACTGTTTTTT.

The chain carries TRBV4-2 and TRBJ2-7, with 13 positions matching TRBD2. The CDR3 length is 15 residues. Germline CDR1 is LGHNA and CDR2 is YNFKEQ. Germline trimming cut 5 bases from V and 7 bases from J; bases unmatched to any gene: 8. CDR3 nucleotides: TGTGCCAGCAGCAACGGACTAGCGGGAGCTCGGGAGCAGTACTTC. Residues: CASSNGLAGAREQYF.

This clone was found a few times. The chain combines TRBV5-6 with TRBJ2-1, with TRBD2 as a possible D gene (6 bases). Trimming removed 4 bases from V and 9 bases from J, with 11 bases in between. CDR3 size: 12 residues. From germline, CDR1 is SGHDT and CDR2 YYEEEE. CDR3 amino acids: CASSRLVSEQFF. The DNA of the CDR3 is TGTGCCAGCAGCCGACTAGTAAGTGAGCAGTTCTTC. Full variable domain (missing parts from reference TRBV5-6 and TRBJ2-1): DAGVTQSPTHLIKTRGQQVTLRCSPKSGHDTVSWYQQALGQGPQFIFQYYEEEERQRGNFPDRFSGHQFPNYSSELNVNALLLGDSALYLCASSRLVSEQFFGPGTRLTVL.

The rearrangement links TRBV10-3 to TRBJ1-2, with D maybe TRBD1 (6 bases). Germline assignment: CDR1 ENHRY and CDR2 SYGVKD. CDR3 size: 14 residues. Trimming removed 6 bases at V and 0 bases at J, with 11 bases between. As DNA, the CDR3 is TGTGCCATCAGGCACACAGGGACTAACTATGGCTACACCTTC. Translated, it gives CAIRHTGTNYGYTF.